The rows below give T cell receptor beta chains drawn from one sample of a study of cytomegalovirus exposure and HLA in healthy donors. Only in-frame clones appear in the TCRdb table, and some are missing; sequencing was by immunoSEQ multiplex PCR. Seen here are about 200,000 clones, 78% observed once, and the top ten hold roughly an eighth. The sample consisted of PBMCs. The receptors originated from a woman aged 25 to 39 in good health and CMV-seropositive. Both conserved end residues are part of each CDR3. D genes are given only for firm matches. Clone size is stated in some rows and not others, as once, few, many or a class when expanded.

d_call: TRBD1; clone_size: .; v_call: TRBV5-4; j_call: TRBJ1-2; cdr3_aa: CASSLATGRGHGYTF; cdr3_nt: TGTGCCAGCAGCTTGGCTACCGGCAGGGGGCATGGCTACACCTTC
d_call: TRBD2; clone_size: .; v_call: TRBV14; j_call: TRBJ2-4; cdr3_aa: CASSQLRLAENIQYF; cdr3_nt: TGTGCCAGCAGCCAATTGAGACTAGCGGAAAACATTCAGTACTTC
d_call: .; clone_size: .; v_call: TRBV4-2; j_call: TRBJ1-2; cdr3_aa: CASSQGGPGGYTF; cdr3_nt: TGTGCCAGCAGCCAGGGAGGCCCTGGAGGCTACACCTTC
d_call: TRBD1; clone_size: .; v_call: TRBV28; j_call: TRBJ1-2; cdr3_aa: CATATGVRAYGYTF; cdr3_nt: TGTGCCACCGCGACAGGGGTTAGGGCCTATGGCTACACCTTC
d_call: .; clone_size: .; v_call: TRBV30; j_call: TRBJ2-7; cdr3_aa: CAWSISTTHPEQYF; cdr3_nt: TGTGCCTGGAGTATATCGACAACTCATCCCGAGCAGTACTTC
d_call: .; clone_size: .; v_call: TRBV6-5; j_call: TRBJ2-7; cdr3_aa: CASSSGQGAYEQYF; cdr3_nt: TGTGCCAGCAGTTCCGGGCAGGGTGCCTACGAGCAGTACTTC
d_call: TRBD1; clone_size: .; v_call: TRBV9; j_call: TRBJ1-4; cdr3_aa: CASSRGTDEKLFF; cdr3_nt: TGTGCCAGCAGCCGGGGGACAGACGAAAAACTGTTTTTT
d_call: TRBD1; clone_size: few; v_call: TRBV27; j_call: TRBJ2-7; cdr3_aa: CASSSLGTVSYYEQYF; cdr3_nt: TGTGCCAGCAGTTCGCTTGGGACAGTCTCATATTACGAGCAGTACTTC
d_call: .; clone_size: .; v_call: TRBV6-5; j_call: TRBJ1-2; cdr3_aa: CASSYSAVYGYTF; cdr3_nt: TGTGCCAGCAGTTACTCGGCAGTCTATGGCTACACCTTC
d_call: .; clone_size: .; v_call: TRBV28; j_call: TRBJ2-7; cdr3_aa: CASSLETVKYEQYF; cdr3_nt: TGTGCCAGCAGTTTGGAAACAGTTAAATACGAGCAGTACTTC
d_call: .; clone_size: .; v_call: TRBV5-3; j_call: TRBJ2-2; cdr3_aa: CARSLYSETGDTGELFF; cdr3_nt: TGTGCCAGAAGCTTGTATTCGGAGACAGGTGACACCGGGGAGCTGTTTTTT
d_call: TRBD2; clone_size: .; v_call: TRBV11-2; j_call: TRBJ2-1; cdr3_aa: CASRQLAGGPGTVF; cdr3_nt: TGTGCCAGCAGACAACTAGCGGGGGGGCCGGGAACTGTCTTC
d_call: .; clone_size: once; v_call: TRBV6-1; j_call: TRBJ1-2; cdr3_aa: CASSEGAGGYTF; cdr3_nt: TGTGCCAGCAGTGAAGGGGCCGGTGGCTACACCTTC
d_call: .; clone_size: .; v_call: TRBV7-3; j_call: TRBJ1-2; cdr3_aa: CASSTSRGFHGYTF; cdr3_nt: TGTGCCAGCAGCACCTCGCGGGGGTTCCATGGCTACACCTTC
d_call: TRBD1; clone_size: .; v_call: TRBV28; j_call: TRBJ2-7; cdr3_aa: CASSRWTGGGDTYEQYF; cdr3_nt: TGTGCCAGCAGTCGATGGACAGGGGGAGGGGATACCTACGAGCAGTACTTC
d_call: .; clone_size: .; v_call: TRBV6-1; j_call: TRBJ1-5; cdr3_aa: CASSGQGDWPQHF; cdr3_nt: TGTGCCAGCAGTGGGCAGGGTGATTGGCCCCAGCATTTT
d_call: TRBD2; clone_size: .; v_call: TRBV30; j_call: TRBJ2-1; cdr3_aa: CAWSVPLAGGLNEQFF; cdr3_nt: TGTGCCTGGAGTGTCCCACTAGCGGGGGGGCTTAATGAGCAGTTCTTC
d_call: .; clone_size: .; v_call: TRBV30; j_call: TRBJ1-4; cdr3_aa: CASRHDPGKLFF; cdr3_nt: TGTGCCTCCCGACATGACCCGGGGAAACTGTTTTTT
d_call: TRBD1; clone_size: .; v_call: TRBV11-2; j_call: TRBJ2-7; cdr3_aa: CASSPTGANYEQYF; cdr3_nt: TGTGCCAGCAGTCCGACAGGGGCCAACTACGAGCAGTACTTC
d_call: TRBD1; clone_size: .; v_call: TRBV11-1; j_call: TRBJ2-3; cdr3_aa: CATDRDKDTQYF; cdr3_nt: TGTGCGACCGACAGGGACAAAGATACGCAGTATTTT
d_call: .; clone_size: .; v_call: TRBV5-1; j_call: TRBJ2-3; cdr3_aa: CASSLGAGTDTQYF; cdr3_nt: TGCGCCAGCAGCTTGGGGGCAGGCACAGATACGCAGTATTTT
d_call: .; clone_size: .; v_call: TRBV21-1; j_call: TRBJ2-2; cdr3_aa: CASSKDGETEAGELFF; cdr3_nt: TGTGCCAGCAGCAAAGACGGCGAGACTGAAGCCGGGGAGCTGTTTTTT
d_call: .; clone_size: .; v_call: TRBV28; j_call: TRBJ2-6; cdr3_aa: CASSSTGPNVLTF; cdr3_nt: TGTGCCAGCAGTTCGACAGGCCCCAACGTCCTGACTTTC
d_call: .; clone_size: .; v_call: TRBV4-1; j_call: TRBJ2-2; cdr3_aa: CASSNHPASSGELFF; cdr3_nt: TGCGCCAGCAGCAATCATCCCGCGTCGTCCGGGGAGCTGTTTTTT
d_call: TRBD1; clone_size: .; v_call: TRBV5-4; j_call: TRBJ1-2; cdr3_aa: CASSLGAGTAHNYGYTF; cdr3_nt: TGTGCCAGCAGCTTGGGGGCTGGGACAGCGCATAACTATGGCTACACCTTC
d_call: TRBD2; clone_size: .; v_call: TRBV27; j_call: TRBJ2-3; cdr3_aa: CASSFGGGPPTDTQYF; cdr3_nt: TGTGCCAGCAGTTTCGGGGGAGGGCCCCCCACAGATACGCAGTATTTT
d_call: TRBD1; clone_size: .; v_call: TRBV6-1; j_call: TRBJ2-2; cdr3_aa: CASRKQGGGTGELFF; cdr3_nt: TGTGCCAGCAGGAAACAGGGGGGAGGCACCGGGGAGCTGTTTTTT
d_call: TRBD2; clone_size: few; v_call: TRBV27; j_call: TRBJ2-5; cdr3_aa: CASSPGTSHGETQYF; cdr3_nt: TGTGCCAGCAGCCCCGGGACTAGCCACGGGGAGACCCAGTACTTC
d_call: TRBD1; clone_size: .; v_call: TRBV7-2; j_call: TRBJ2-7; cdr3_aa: CASSLDRGWAYEQYF; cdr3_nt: TGTGCCAGCAGCTTAGACAGGGGGTGGGCCTACGAGCAGTACTTC
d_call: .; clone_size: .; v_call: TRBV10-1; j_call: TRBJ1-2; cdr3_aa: CASSTDRGGINYGYTF; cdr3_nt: TGCGCCAGCAGTACCGACCGGGGGGGAATTAACTATGGCTACACCTTC
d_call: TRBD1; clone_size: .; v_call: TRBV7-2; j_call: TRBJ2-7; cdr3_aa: CASSSRTGASEQYF; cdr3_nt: TGTGCCAGCAGCTCCCGGACAGGGGCGAGCGAGCAGTACTTC
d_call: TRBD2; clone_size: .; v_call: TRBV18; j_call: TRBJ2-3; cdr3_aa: CASSPRAGGTDTQYF; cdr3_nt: TGTGCCAGCTCACCACGGGCGGGAGGCACAGATACGCAGTATTTT
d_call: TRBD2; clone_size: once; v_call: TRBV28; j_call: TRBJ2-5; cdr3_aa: CASSLGGGETQYF; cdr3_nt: TGTGCCAGCAGTTTAGGCGGGGGGGAGACCCAGTACTTC
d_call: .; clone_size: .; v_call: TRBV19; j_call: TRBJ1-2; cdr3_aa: CASRGGDGNYGYTF; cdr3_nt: TGTGCCAGTAGGGGGGGAGACGGCAACTATGGCTACACCTTC
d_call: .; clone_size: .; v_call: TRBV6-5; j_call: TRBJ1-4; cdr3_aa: CASSYTGATNEKLFF; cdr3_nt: TGTGCCAGCAGTTACACAGGCGCAACTAATGAAAAACTGTTTTTT
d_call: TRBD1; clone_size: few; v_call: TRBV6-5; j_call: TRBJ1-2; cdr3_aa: CASSRTGIYGYTF; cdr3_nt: TGTGCCAGCAGCCGGACAGGGATCTATGGCTACACCTTC
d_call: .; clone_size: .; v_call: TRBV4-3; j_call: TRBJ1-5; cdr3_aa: CASSQEWALNQPQHF; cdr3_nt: TGCGCCAGCAGCCAAGAGTGGGCACTGAATCAGCCCCAGCATTTT
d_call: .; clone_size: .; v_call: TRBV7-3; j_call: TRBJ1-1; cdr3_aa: CASSLQAMNTEAFF; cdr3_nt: TGTGCCAGCAGCCTACAGGCCATGAACACTGAAGCTTTCTTT
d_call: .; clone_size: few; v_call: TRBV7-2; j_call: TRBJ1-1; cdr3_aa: CASSFLVGTSEAFF; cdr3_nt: TGTGCCAGCAGCTTTTTAGTAGGGACATCTGAAGCTTTCTTT
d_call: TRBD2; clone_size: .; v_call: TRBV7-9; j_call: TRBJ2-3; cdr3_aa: CASTGLAGGRDTQYF; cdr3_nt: TGTGCCAGCACGGGACTAGCGGGAGGAAGAGATACGCAGTATTTT
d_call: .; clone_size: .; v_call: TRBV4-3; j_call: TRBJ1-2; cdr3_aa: CASRATGSDGYTF; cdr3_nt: TGCGCCAGCAGGGCTACAGGGAGTGATGGCTACACCTTC